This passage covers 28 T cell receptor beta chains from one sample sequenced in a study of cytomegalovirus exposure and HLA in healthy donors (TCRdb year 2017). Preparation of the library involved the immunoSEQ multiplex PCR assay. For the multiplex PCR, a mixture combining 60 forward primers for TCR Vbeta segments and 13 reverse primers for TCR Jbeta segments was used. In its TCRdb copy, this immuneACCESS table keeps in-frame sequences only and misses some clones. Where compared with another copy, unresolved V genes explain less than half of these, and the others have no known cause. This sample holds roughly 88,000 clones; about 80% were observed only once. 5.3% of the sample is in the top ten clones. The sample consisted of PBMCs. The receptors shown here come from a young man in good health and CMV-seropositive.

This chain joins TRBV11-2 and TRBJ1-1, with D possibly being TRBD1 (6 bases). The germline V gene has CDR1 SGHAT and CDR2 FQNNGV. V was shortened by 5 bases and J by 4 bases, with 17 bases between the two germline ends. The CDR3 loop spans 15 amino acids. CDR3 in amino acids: CASSDLGGGSTEAFF. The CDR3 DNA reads TGTGCCAGCAGCGACCTGGGAGGGGGTAGCACTGAAGCTTTCTTT.

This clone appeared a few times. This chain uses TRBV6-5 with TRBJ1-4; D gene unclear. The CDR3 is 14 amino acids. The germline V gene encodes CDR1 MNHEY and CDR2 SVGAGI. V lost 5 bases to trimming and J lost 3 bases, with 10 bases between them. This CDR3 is CASSKTGANEKLFF. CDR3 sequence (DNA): TGTGCCAGCAGTAAGACCGGGGCTAATGAAAAACTGTTTTTT.

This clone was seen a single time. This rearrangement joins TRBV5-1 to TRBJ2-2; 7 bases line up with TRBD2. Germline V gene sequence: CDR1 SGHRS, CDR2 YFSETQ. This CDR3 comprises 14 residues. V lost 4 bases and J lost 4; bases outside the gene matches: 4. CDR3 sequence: CASSAGLSTGELFF. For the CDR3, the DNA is TGCGCCAGCAGCGCGGGACTAAGCACCGGGGAGCTGTTTTTT.

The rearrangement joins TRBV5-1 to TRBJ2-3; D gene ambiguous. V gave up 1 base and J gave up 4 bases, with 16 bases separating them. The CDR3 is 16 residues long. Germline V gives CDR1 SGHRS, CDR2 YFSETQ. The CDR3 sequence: CASSLRVPPNADTQYF. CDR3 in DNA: TGCGCCAGCAGCTTGAGAGTCCCGCCCAACGCAGATACGCAGTATTTT.

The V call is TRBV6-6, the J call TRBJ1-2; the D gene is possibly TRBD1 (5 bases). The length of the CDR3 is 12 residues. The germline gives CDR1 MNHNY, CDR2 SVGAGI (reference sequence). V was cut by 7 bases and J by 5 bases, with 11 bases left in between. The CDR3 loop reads CASIGGTYGYTF. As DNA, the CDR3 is TGTGCCAGCATCGGAGGGACTTATGGCTACACCTTC.

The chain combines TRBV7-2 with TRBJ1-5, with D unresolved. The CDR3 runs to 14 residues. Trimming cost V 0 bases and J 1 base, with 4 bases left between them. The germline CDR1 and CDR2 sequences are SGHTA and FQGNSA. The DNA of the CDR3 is TGTGCCAGCAGCTTAGCCCGGAGCAATCAGCCCCAGCATTTT. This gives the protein CASSLARSNQPQHF. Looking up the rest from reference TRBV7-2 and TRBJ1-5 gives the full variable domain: GAGVSQSPSNKVTEKGKDVELRCDPISGHTALYWYRQSLGQGLEFLIYFQGNSAPDKSGLPSDRFSAERTGGSVSTLTIQRTQQEDSAVYLCASSLARSNQPQHFGDGTRLSIL.

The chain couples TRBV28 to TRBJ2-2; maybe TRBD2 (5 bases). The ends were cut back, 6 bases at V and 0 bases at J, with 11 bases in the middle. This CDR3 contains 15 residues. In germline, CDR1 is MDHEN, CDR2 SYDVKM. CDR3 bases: TGTGCCAGCAGAAATGGGAGTCCGAACACCGGGGAGCTGTTTTTT. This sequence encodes CASRNGSPNTGELFF.

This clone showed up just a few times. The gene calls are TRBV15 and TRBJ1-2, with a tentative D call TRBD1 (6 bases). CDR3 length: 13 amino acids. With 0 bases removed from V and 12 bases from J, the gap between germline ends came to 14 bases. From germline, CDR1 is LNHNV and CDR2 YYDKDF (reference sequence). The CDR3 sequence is CATSRDRQVYHTF. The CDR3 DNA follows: TGTGCCACCAGCAGAGATCGACAGGTCTATCACACCTTC.

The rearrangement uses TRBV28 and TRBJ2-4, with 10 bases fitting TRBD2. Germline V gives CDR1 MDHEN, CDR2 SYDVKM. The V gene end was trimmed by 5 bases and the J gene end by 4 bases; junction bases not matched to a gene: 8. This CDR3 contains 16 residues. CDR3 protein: CASSQLAGNAKNIQYF. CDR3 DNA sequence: TGTGCCAGCAGTCAACTAGCGGGAAACGCTAAAAACATTCAGTACTTC.

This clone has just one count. The CDR3 DNA reads TGTGCCAGCAGCCAAGATCTGGCTAGCAATCAGCCCCAGCATTTT. This encodes CASSQDLASNQPQHF. The chain couples TRBV4-2 to TRBJ1-5; no clear D. V shed 0 bases and J shed 0 bases, with 6 bases lying between them. CDR3 length: 15 residues. Germline V CDR1 and CDR2: LGHNA, YNFKEQ.

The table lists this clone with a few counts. The CDR3 protein is CASRLDRTYTDTQYF. CDR3 sequence (DNA): TGTGCCAGCAGATTGGACAGGACCTACACAGATACGCAGTATTTT. The chain combines TRBV27 with TRBJ2-3; 7 nucleotides align to TRBD1. This CDR3 contains 15 residues. V gave up 6 bases and J gave up 2 bases; unmatched junction bases: 8. The germline V gene encodes CDR1 MNHEY and CDR2 SMNVEV (reference sequence).

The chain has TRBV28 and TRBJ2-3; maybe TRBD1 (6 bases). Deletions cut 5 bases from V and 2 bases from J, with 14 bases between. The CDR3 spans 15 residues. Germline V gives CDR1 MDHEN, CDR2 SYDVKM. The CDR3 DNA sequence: TGTGCCAGCAGTCAATATAGGGGGACCACAGATACGCAGTATTTT. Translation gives CASSQYRGTTDTQYF.

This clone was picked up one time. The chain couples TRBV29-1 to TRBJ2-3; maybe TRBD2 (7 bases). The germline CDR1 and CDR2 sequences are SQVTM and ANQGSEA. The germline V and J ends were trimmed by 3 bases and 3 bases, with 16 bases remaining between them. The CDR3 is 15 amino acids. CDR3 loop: CSVDGLGGDTDTQYF. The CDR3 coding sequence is TGCAGCGTTGATGGCCTAGGGGGGGATACAGATACGCAGTATTTT.

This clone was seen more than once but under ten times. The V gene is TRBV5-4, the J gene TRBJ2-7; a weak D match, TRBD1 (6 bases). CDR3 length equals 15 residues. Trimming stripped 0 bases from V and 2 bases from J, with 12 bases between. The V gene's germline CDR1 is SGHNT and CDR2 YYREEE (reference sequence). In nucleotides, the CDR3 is TGTGCCAGCAGCTTGGTGGGACAACCTCCCTACGAGCAGTACTTC. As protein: CASSLVGQPPYEQYF. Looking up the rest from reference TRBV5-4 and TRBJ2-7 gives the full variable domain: ETGVTQSPTHLIKTRGQQVTLRCSSQSGHNTVSWYQQALGQGPQFIFQYYREEENGRGNFPPRFSGLQFPNYSSELNVNALELDDSALYLCASSLVGQPPYEQYFGPGTRLTVT.

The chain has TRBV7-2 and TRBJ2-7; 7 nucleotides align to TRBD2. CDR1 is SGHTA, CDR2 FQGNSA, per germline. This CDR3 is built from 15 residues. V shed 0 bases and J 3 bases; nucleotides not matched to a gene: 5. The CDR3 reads CASSLARLAVYEQYF. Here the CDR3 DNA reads TGTGCCAGCAGCTTAGCCCGGCTAGCGGTCTACGAGCAGTACTTC.

CDR3 DNA: TGTGCCAGCAGCTTGGTTTTCACCAGTAGCAATCAGCCCCAGCATTTT. Residues: CASSLVFTSSNQPQHF. J is TRBJ1-5 and V is TRBV5-5; D is unresolved. Germline CDR1 SGHKS, CDR2 YYEKEE (reference sequence). Deletions cut 0 bases from V and 0 bases from J, with 10 bases between. CDR3 length: 16 amino acids.

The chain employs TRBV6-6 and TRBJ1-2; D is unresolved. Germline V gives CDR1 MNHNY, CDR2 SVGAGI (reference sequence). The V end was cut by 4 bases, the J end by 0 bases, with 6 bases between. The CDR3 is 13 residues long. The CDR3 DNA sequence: TGTGCCAGCAGTTCCGCGGCTAACTATGGCTACACCTTC. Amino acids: CASSSAANYGYTF.

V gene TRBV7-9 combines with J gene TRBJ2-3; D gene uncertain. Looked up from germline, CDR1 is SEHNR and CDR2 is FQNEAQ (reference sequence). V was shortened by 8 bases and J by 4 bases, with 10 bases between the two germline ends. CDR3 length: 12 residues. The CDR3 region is CASAKSPDTQYF. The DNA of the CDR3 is TGTGCCAGCGCTAAGTCCCCAGATACGCAGTATTTT.

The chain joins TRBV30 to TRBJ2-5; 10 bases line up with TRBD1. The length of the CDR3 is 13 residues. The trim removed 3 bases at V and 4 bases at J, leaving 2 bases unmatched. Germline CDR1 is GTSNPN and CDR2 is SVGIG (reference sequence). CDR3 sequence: CAWRGQGRETQYF. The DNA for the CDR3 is TGTGCCTGGAGGGGACAGGGGAGAGAGACCCAGTACTTC.

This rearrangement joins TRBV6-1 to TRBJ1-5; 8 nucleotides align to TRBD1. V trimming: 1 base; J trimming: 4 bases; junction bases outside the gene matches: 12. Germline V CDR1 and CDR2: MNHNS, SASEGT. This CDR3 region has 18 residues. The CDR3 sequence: CASSEGSGRGLRNQPQHF. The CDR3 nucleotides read TGTGCCAGCAGTGAAGGTTCAGGCAGGGGGCTACGAAATCAGCCCCAGCATTTT.

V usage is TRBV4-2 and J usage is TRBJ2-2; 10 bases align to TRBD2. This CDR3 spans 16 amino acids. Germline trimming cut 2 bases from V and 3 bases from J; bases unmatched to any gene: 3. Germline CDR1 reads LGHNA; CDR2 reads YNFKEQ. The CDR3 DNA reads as TGTGCCAGCAGCCAACTAGCGGGAGAGGACACCGGGGAGCTGTTTTTT. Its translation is CASSQLAGEDTGELFF.

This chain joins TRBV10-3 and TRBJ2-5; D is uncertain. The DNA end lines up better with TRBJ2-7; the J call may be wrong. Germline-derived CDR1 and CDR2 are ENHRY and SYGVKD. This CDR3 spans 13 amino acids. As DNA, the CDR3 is TGTGCCATCAGTGAGTCCCGGCGGTACGAGCAGTACTTC. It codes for CAISESRRYEQYF.

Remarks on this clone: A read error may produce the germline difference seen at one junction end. CDR3 in amino acids: CASSTGLAGANTQYF. In DNA form, the CDR3 reads TGTGCTAGCAGCACGGGACTAGCGGGGGCAAATACGCAGTATTTT. This rearrangement joins TRBV7-7 to TRBJ2-3, with TRBD2 matching 14 bases. CDR3 size: 15 residues. Germline V gene data show CDR1 as SSHAT and CDR2 as FNYEAQ (reference sequence). Based on the CDR3 plus reference TRBV7-7 and TRBJ2-3, the full variable domain is GAGVSQSPRYKVTKRGQDVTLRCDPISSHATLYWYQQALGQGPEFLTYFNYEAQPDKSGLPSDRFSAERPEGSISTLTIQRTEQRDSAMYRCASSTGLAGANTQYFGPGTRLTVL.

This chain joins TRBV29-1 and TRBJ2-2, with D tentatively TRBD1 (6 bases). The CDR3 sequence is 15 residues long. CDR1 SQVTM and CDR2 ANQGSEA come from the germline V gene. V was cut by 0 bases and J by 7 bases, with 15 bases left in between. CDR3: CSVEDGTLTGGELFF. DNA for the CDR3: TGCAGCGTTGAAGACGGGACACTTACGGGCGGGGAGCTGTTTTTT.

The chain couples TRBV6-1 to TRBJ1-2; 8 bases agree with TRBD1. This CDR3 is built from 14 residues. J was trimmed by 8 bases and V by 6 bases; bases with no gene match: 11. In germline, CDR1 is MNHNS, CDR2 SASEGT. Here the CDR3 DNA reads TGTGCCAGCAGAGATCGCAGGGGGCTCGGGGGCTACACCTTC. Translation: CASRDRRGLGGYTF.

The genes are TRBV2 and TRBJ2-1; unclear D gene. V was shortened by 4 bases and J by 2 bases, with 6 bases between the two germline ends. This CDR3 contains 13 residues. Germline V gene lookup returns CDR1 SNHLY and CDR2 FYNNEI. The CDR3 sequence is CASSAVPYNEQFF. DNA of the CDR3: TGTGCCAGCAGTGCAGTCCCCTACAATGAGCAGTTCTTC.

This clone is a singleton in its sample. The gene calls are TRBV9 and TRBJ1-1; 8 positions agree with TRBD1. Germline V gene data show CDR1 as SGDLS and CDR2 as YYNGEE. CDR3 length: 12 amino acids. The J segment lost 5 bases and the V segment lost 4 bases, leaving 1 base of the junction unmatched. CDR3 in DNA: TGTGCCAGCAGCAGACAGGGGACTGAAGCTTTCTTT. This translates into CASSRQGTEAFF.

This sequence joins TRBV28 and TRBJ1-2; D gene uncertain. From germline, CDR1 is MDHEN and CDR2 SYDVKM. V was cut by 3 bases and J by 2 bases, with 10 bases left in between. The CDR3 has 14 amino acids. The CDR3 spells CASSFVQANYGYTF. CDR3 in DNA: TGTGCCAGCAGTTTTGTGCAGGCCAACTATGGCTACACCTTC.